Below are 4 T cell receptor beta chains sequenced from a single sample in a study of T-cell memory formation after mild COVID-19. TCRdb itself ran the 5' RACE reads through MiXCR, one entry per CDR3 protein. The table has some 97,000 distinct CDR3 sequences, roughly 10% seen once. Sequenced: PBMCs or a T cell subset sorted from them (not recorded which). These receptor sequences come from a man aged 18 to 30 who had mild COVID-19 (a few samples of this study predate the infection). Cell type and time point are not known.

The rearrangement uses TRBV2 and TRBJ2-2; tentative D call: TRBD1 (5 bases). CDR1 and CDR2 (germline): SNHLY, FYNNEI. The CDR3 covers 16 residues. The V end was cut by 11 bases, the J end by 0 bases, with 19 bases between. CDR3 sequence reads: CAVGQGPLANTGELFF. The CDR3 bases are TGTGCCGTGGGGCAGGGCCCCTTGGCGAACACCGGGGAGCTGTTTTTT. Full variable domain (outside the CDR3, taken from reference TRBV2 and TRBJ2-2): EPEVTQTPSHQVTQMGQEVILRCVPISNHLYFYWYRQILGQKVEFLVSFYNNEISEKSEIFDDQFSVERPDGSNFTLKIRSTKLEDSAMYFCAVGQGPLANTGELFFGEGSRLTVL.

This clonotype was recorded many times. The rearrangement links TRBV4-1 to TRBJ1-1, with a possible D match to TRBD1 (6 bases). V was cut by 4 bases and J by 7 bases, with 16 bases left in between. CDR1 and CDR2 from the germline V gene are MGHRA and YSYEKL. This CDR3 is built from 14 residues. The CDR3: CASSLHAGANEAFF. The CDR3 coding sequence is TGCGCCAGCAGCCTCCATGCGGGGGCCAATGAAGCTTTCTTT.

V gene TRBV7-9 combines with J gene TRBJ1-1, with D uncertain. The V gene's germline CDR1 is SEHNR and CDR2 FQNEAQ (reference sequence). Between the trimmed V and J ends, which lost 5 bases and 10 bases, there was a span of 26 bases. The CDR3 totals 16 residues. This CDR3 is CASSVRSGDPRRGAFF. The CDR3 DNA reads TGTGCCAGCAGCGTCCGTTCTGGTGATCCTCGTCGCGGAGCTTTCTTT. Full variable domain (outside the CDR3, taken from reference TRBV7-9 and TRBJ1-1): DTGVSQNPRHKITKRGQNVTFRCDPISEHNRLYWYRQTLGQGPEFLTYFQNEAQLEKSRLLSDRFSAERPKGSFSTLEIQRTEQGDSAMYLCASSVRSGDPRRGAFFGQGTRLTVV.

This clonotype was detected a few times. V gene TRBV14 combines with J gene TRBJ2-7; 10 bases fit TRBD1. CDR3 size: 16 residues. The germline V gene has CDR1 SGHDN and CDR2 FVKESK. V lost 4 bases to trimming and J lost 0 bases; unmatched junction nucleotides: 6. CDR3 in amino acids: CASSPVGQGGSYEQYF. The CDR3 nucleotides read TGTGCCAGCAGCCCCGTCGGACAGGGGGGCTCCTACGAGCAGTACTTC.